Each of the 22 T cell receptor beta chains below was sequenced from the same sample in a study of patients and donors after allogeneic stem cell transplantation. TCRdb fed the RT-PCR reads into MiXCR, producing one record per CDR3 protein. The sample yields about 960,000 distinct CDR3 sequences, 15% to 20% seen once. Sequenced: blood, either unsorted or a sorted T cell fraction (not recorded which). These receptors all come from a human donor who was either an allogeneic HSCT recipient or a stem cell or donor lymphocyte infusion donor (not recorded which). It is not recorded whose cells these are; they may come from a transplant donor.

At least ten counts were recorded for this clonotype. V gene TRBV5-1 combines with J gene TRBJ2-3, with 7 nucleotides matching TRBD1. Germline V gene data show CDR1 as SGHRS and CDR2 as YFSETQ. The CDR3 totals 15 residues. The junction had 10 bases not matched to a gene; V was cut back by 4 bases and J by 5 bases. DNA for the CDR3: TGCGCCAGCAGCAGAGACAGGGCGCTTGGAGATACGCAGTATTTT. Its translation is CASSRDRALGDTQYF.

The genes are TRBV30 and TRBJ2-7; 10 nucleotides line up with TRBD2. Germline V gene data show CDR1 as GTSNPN and CDR2 as SVGIG (reference sequence). CDR3 length: 16 amino acids. Trimming took 0 bases from V and 1 from J; bases not matched to a gene: 6. The CDR3 region is CAWSVLAGSPSYEQYF. In DNA form, the CDR3 reads TGTGCCTGGAGTGTACTAGCGGGGTCGCCTTCCTACGAGCAGTACTTC.

The J gene is TRBJ2-5, the V gene TRBV20-1; 10 bases are shared with TRBD2. The CDR3 covers 15 residues. The junction had 11 bases not matched to a gene; V was cut back by 0 bases and J by 10 bases. Germline V lookup: CDR1 DFQATT, CDR2 SNEGSKA (reference sequence). CDR3 bases: TGCAGTGCTAGAGATGGGCTAGCGGGGGAAGGGCGCCAGTACTTC. Its translation: CSARDGLAGEGRQYF.

Comment on this clonotype: Its ends do not fully match the called genes, so a read error is possible. The rearrangement links TRBV27 to TRBJ2-7; D is tentatively TRBD1 or TRBD2 (5 bases each). The germline gives CDR1 MNHEY, CDR2 SMNVEV (reference sequence). The CDR3 is 16 residues long. CDR3 nucleotide sequence: TGTGCCAGCAGTCTATCCCCCGATAGGCCCTGGGGGGAGCAGTACTTC. Residues: CASSLSPDRPWGEQYF.

This clonotype turned up a few times. The chain uses TRBV7-8 and TRBJ2-5; D possibly corresponds to TRBD1 (5 bases). The CDR3 sequence is 15 residues long. Trimming stripped 2 bases from V and 4 bases from J, with 14 bases between. In germline, CDR1 is SGHVS, CDR2 FQNEAQ. The CDR3 reads CASSLSGDQGETQYF. In nucleotides, the CDR3 is TGTGCCAGCAGCTTATCTGGCGATCAGGGAGAGACCCAGTACTTC. Full variable domain (missing parts from reference TRBV7-8 and TRBJ2-5): GAGVSQSPRYKVAKRGQDVALRCDPISGHVSLFWYQQALGQGPEFLTYFQNEAQLDKSGLPSDRFFAERPEGSVSTLKIQRTQQEDSAVYLCASSLSGDQGETQYFGPGTRLLVL.

This clonotype has more than one count but fewer than ten. This chain joins TRBV2 and TRBJ2-1; possible D gene TRBD1, 6 bases. Germline loops: CDR1 SNHLY, CDR2 FYNNEI. The CDR3 extends over 16 amino acids. Trimming pared 4 bases from V and 7 bases from J, leaving 20 bases between. The CDR3, as DNA: TGTGCCAGCAGTGTTCGTAATGGGGGCGCGAGAAATGAGCAGTTCTTC. Amino acid sequence: CASSVRNGGARNEQFF.

V usage is TRBV11-2 and J usage is TRBJ2-4; D may be TRBD2 (6 bases). Germline CDR1 SGHAT, CDR2 FQNNGV. Trimming pared 3 bases from V and 6 bases from J, leaving 12 bases between. The CDR3 runs to 14 residues. In DNA, the CDR3 is TGTGCCAGCAGCTTGGGGGACTCGATAAACATTCAGTACTTC. It codes for CASSLGDSINIQYF.

This clonotype has just a few counts. V and J are TRBV2 and TRBJ1-5; D ambiguous. Germline V gives CDR1 SNHLY, CDR2 FYNNEI. CDR3 length equals 16 residues. V lost 5 bases and J 2 bases, leaving 16 bases between the germline ends. Written as DNA, the CDR3 is TGTGCCAGCAGTTCCCAGGTGGGTTTGGGCAATCAGCCCCAGCATTTT. Amino acid sequence: CASSSQVGLGNQPQHF. Looking up the rest from reference TRBV2 and TRBJ1-5 gives the full variable domain: EPEVTQTPSHQVTQMGQEVILRCVPISNHLYFYWYRQILGQKVEFLVSFYNNEISEKSEIFDDQFSVERPDGSNFTLKIRSTKLEDSAMYFCASSSQVGLGNQPQHFGDGTRLSIL.

This clonotype was recorded only once. This chain connects TRBV5-1 to TRBJ2-3, with 7 bases lining up with TRBD1. Trimming at V came to 2 bases and at J to 4 bases, leaving 1 base not matched to a gene. This CDR3 has 13 residues. Germline CDR1 reads SGHRS; CDR2 reads YFSETQ. The CDR3 region has the DNA TGCGCCAGCAGCTTCGGACAGGCAGATACGCAGTATTTT. Translation: CASSFGQADTQYF.

The CDR3 spells CASSWDRDYEQYF. As DNA, the CDR3 is TGTGCCAGCAGCTGGGACAGGGACTACGAGCAGTACTTC. V and J are TRBV3-1 and TRBJ2-7; TRBD1 agrees at 9 bases. The V and J ends lost 5 bases and 3 bases, in that order; junction bases with no gene match: 2. The CDR3 extends over 13 amino acids. CDR1 and CDR2 from the germline V gene are LGHDT and YNNKEL (reference sequence).

The chain has TRBV6-2 or TRBV6-3 and TRBJ2-3; D not resolved. Germline CDR1 reads MNHEY; CDR2 reads SVGEGT. The V end was cut by 6 bases, the J end by 6 bases, with 7 bases between. The CDR3 contains 11 residues. This CDR3 reads CASSRKDTQYF. Here the CDR3 DNA reads TGTGCCAGCAGCCGGAAGGATACGCAGTATTTT.

This clonotype was observed a handful of times. This chain joins TRBV6-2 or TRBV6-3 and TRBJ2-1; 10 bases fit TRBD2. J lost 5 bases, V lost 4 bases, and 8 bases had no gene match. The CDR3 has 16 residues. The germline gives CDR1 MNHEY, CDR2 SVGEGT. The CDR3 DNA follows: TGTGCCAGCAGTTGGGGGGGACTAGCGCGGCACAATGAGCAGTTCTTC. Its protein is CASSWGGLARHNEQFF.

This sequence joins TRBV6-1 and TRBJ1-4; a possible D gene is TRBD1 (6 bases). This CDR3 has 14 residues. The ends were cut back, 6 bases at V and 8 bases at J, with 16 bases in the middle. Germline CDR1 MNHNS, CDR2 SASEGT. The CDR3 protein is CASRDTGRREKLFF. The CDR3 nucleotides are TGTGCCAGCAGGGATACAGGGCGGAGAGAAAAACTGTTTTTT.

The gene calls are TRBV3-1 and TRBJ1-2; TRBD1 might be the D (5 bases). CDR3 length equals 16 residues. Germline V CDR1 and CDR2: LGHDT, YNNKEL (reference sequence). Trimming pared 0 bases from V and 4 bases from J, leaving 15 bases between. The DNA of the CDR3 is TGTGCCAGCAGCCAAGATAGCAGGGAGGATGGCTATGGCTACACCTTC. Translation: CASSQDSREDGYGYTF. The full variable domain, in which reference TRBV3-1 and TRBJ1-2 provide the parts outside the CDR3, is DTAVSQTPKYLVTQMGNDKSIKCEQNLGHDTMYWYKQDSKKFLKIMFSYNNKELIINETVPNRFSPKSPDKAHLNLHINSLELGDSAVYFCASSQDSREDGYGYTFGSGTRLTVV.

This clonotype was observed a few times. This rearrangement joins TRBV5-5 to TRBJ1-1; 9 bases are a match to TRBD1. The CDR3 runs to 16 residues. Unmatched junction bases numbered 10, after V lost 4 bases and J lost 3 bases. Germline V gives CDR1 SGHKS, CDR2 YYEKEE (reference sequence). In DNA, the CDR3 is TGTGCCAGCAGCACTCGGACAGGGGTTCTGGACACTGAAGCTTTCTTT. This translates into CASSTRTGVLDTEAFF.

This chain uses TRBV29-1 with TRBJ1-3; D remains unclear. Trimming removed 5 bases from V and 0 bases from J, with 8 bases in between. The germline V gene has CDR1 SQVTM and CDR2 ANQGSEA. This CDR3 has 13 amino acids. The CDR3 protein is CSVREDSGNTIYF. CDR3 nucleotide sequence: TGCAGCGTTAGGGAGGACTCTGGAAACACCATATATTTT. The full variable domain, completed using reference TRBV29-1 and TRBJ1-3, is SAVISQKPSRDICQRGTSLTIQCQVDSQVTMMFWYRQQPGQSLTLIATANQGSEATYESGFVIDKFPISRPNLTFSTLTVSNMSPEDSSIYLCSVREDSGNTIYFGEGSWLTVV.

This clonotype showed up just a few times. The J gene is TRBJ1-3, the V gene TRBV6-5; TRBD1 might be the D (5 bases). CDR1 is MNHEY and CDR2 is SVGAGI in the germline V gene. The CDR3 contains 16 residues. Trimming stripped 3 bases from V and 0 bases from J, with 12 bases between. The CDR3 loop is CASSYLWGHSGNTIYF. The CDR3 nucleotides read TGTGCCAGCAGTTATCTCTGGGGCCACTCTGGAAACACCATATATTTT.

The CDR3 DNA reads as TGTGCCACCAGTGATTTTAGCTCCGGCTCCTACGAGCAGTACTTC. Translation: CATSDFSSGSYEQYF. This rearrangement joins TRBV24-1 to TRBJ2-7; D gene unclear. V lost 1 base and J lost 0, with 9 bases in between. The germline CDR1 and CDR2 sequences are KGHDR and SFDVKD. The CDR3 loop spans 15 amino acids.

This clonotype was detected ten times or more. The chain is built from TRBV4-3 and TRBJ1-2, with D possibly being TRBD1 (5 bases). The CDR3 runs 14 residues. Trimming pared 2 bases from V and 8 bases from J, leaving 15 bases between. Germline loops: CDR1 LGHNA, CDR2 YSLEER. CDR3 sequence (DNA): TGCGCCAGCAGCCAATTTGCAGGGTCTGAGGGCTACACCTTC. Translating it yields CASSQFAGSEGYTF.

The table lists this clonotype with a few counts. CDR3 sequence reads: CASSPPTGSDTQYF. The CDR3, as DNA: TGTGCCAGCTCACCTCCGACGGGGTCAGATACGCAGTATTTT. The genes are TRBV18 and TRBJ2-3; D is perhaps TRBD2 (5 bases). Germline values: CDR1 KGHSH, CDR2 LQKENI. V gave up 3 bases and J gave up 4 bases, with 11 bases separating them. This CDR3 has 14 residues.

There are a few counts of this clonotype. The chain links TRBV4-3 to TRBJ2-3, with 7 positions matching TRBD1. Per germline, CDR1 LGHNA and CDR2 YSLEER. V lost 4 bases and J lost 5; bases outside the gene matches: 9. This CDR3 has 15 residues. CDR3 sequence (DNA): TGCGCCAGCAGCCGGGATGGACAGGCCAAAGATACGCAGTATTTT. Translating it yields CASSRDGQAKDTQYF.

V is TRBV6-2 or TRBV6-3 and J is TRBJ2-5, with D tentatively TRBD1 or TRBD2 (5 bases each). The CDR3 has 13 residues. CDR1 and CDR2 from the germline V gene are MNHEY and SVGEGT. The V and J ends lost 2 bases and 9 bases respectively, with 13 bases between them. CDR3: CASSYGGRGAQYF. Written as DNA, the CDR3 is TGTGCCAGCAGTTACGGAGGACGAGGGGCCCAGTACTTC.